This TCR beta chain was observed in a study of blood T cell repertoires in COVID-19. The overall study: Samples of COVID-19 (acute and convalescent) were obtained from the United States, Italy and Spain. Sample material is recorded as cDNA or gDNA derived from T cells, B-cell-depleted T cells, or PBMCs.

In the original processing: It was from reference gene primer amplification that nucleated cell counts were estimated. Assay used: immunoSEQ multiplex PCR; TCRdb lists only in-frame clones, some missing. V and J calls and clone size follow that table, whereas D and trimming were derived from the DNA. The sample shows some 100,000 clones, roughly 82% of them seen only once. This clone turned up a few times. Other nucleotide sequences in the sample specify the same CDR3. The specimen was peripheral blood. The clonotype comes from a woman over 75 with active or convalescent COVID-19.

In nucleotides, the CDR3 is TGTGCCAGCAGCCTGGGCGGGAGCCCCTACGAGCAGTACTTC. Protein: CASSLGGSPYEQYF. The chain carries TRBV6-5 and TRBJ2-7, with 7 nucleotides matching TRBD2. The CDR3 has 14 amino acids. After removal of 6 bases from V and 2 bases from J, the junction contained 7 bases not matched to a gene. Germline V gives CDR1 MNHEY, CDR2 SVGAGI.